This TCR beta chain was retrieved from a study of T cell responses to AZD1222 COVID-19 vaccine. Study-wide results and caveats: Vaccination with two AZD1222 doses was followed by a rise in Spike-specific TCR breadth and depth. Reportedly, close to half of spike-specific TCRs are directed against unmutated variant regions. Donors, mostly white British, included more females; clonal diversity was possibly underestimated.

The assay was immunoSEQ multiplex PCR, and TCRdb's table has in-frame clones only and misses some. The sample contains 150,000 or so clones, about nine tenths of which appear only once. Germline values: CDR1 SGDLS, CDR2 YYNGEE. The CDR3 spans 15 residues. Deletions cut 0 bases from V and 8 bases from J, with 17 bases between. To note about this clone: The antigen remains unidentified.

The source is an adult in good health. The sample in question was peripheral blood, obtained on day 0 of AZD1222 vaccination. V is TRBV9 and J is TRBJ1-2; D might be TRBD1 (6 bases). This chain's CDR3 is CASSVGGTTVVGYTF. The CDR3 DNA follows: TGTGCCAGCAGCGTAGGTGGGACAACTGTGGTGGGCTACACCTTC.